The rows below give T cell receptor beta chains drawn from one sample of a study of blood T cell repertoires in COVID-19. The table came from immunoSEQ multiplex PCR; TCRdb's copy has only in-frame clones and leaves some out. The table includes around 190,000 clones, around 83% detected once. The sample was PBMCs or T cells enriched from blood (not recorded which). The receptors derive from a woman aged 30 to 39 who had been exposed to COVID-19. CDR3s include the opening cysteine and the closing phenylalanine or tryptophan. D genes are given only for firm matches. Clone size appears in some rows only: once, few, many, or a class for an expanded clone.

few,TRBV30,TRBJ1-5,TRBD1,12,TGTGCCTGGAGTGGACAGGGTCAGCCCCAGCATTTT,CAWSGQGQPQHF
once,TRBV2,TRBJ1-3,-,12,TGTGCCAGCCAGTCCCCAGGAAACACCATATATTTT,CASQSPGNTIYF
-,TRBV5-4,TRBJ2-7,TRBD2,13,TGTGCCAGCAGCTTGGTGGGGGGAGGGGAGCAGTACTTC,CASSLVGGGEQYF
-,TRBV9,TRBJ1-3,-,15,TGTGCCAGCAGCGGCCTGGGGCTTAGCGGAAACACCATATATTTT,CASSGLGLSGNTIYF
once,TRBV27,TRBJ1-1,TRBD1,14,TGTGCCAGCAGCAACCGGGACAGGAACACTGAAGCTTTCTTT,CASSNRDRNTEAFF
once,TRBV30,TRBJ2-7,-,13,TGTGCCTGGAGTGCCTCCCGGACTGGGGAGCAGTACTTC,CAWSASRTGEQYF
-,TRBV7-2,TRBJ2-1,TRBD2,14,TGTGCCAGCAGCTTTTTAGGGGAGGGCGATGAGCAGTTCTTC,CASSFLGEGDEQFF
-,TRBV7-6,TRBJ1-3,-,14,TGTGCCAGCAGCTTATCGGTCTCTGGAAACACCATATATTTT,CASSLSVSGNTIYF
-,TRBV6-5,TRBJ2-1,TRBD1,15,TGTGCCAGCAGCTACGGGACAGGGAGTTACAATGAGCAGTTCTTC,CASSYGTGSYNEQFF
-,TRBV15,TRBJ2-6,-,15,TGTGCCACCAGCACCTGGAGCTCTGGGGCCAACGTCCTGACTTTC,CATSTWSSGANVLTF
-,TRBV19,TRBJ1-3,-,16,TGTGCCAGTAGTATAGATTCTAGGGGATCTGGAAACACCATATATTTT,CASSIDSRGSGNTIYF
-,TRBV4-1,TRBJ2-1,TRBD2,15,TGCGCCAGCAGCCAAGCTAGCGGGGGCTACAATGAGCAGTTCTTC,CASSQASGGYNEQFF
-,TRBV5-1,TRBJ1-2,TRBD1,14,TGCGCCAGCAGCCCCACAGGGGGCGCCTATGGCTACACCTTC,CASSPTGGAYGYTF
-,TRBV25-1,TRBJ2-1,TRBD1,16,TGTGCCAGCAGTAAACTACCCGGGACAGGGGTGAATGAGCAGTTCTTC,CASSKLPGTGVNEQFF
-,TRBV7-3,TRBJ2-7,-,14,TGTGCCAGCAGGGCCCCGGGAAGGACCTACGAGCAGTACTTC,CASRAPGRTYEQYF
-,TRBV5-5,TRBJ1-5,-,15,TGTGCCAGCAGTCTGGGACCAAGGAGGGAGCAGCCCCAGCATTTT,CASSLGPRREQPQHF
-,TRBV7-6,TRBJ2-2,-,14,TGTGCCAGCATGATTGGGGAGAGCACCGGGGAGCTGTTTTTT,CASMIGESTGELFF
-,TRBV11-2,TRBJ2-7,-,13,TGTGCCAGCAGCTTAGGTACTTTCCGAGAGCAGTACTTC,CASSLGTFREQYF
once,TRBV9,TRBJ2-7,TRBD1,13,TGTGCCAGCAGCTCACACAGGGGGAGCGAGCAGTACTTC,CASSSHRGSEQYF
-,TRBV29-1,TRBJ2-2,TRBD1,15,TGCAGCGTTGCCAGGGGGCATCCGAACACCGGGGAGCTGTTTTTT,CSVARGHPNTGELFF
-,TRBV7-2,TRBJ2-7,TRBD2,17,TGTGCCAGCAGCTTATCTCCTAGCGGGGGAGGCTCCTACGAGCAGTACTTC,CASSLSPSGGGSYEQYF
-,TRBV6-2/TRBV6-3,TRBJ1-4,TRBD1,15,TGTGCCAGCAGCCCCAGAGGGGGCGGTAATGAAAAACTGTTTTTT,CASSPRGGGNEKLFF
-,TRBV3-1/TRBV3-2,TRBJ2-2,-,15,TGTGCCAGCAGCCAACTATCAGGGACTTCCGGGGAGCTGTTTTTT,CASSQLSGTSGELFF
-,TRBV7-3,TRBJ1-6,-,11,TGTGCCAGCAGCTCAGGGGCTGGCCTCCACTTT,CASSSGAGLHF
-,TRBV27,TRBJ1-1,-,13,TGTGCCAGCAGGGTGACTTTGGGCACTGAAGCTTTCTTT,CASRVTLGTEAFF
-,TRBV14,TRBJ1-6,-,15,TGTGCCAGCAGCCAAGTACAGAGCTATAATTCACCCCTCCACTTT,CASSQVQSYNSPLHF
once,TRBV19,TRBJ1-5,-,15,TGTGCCAGTAGTAATGAGAGAGGATTAAATCAGCCCCAGCATTTT,CASSNERGLNQPQHF
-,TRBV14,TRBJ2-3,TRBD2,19,TGTGCCAGCAGCCAAACGCCCGGGACTAGGCGTTTGTTCGGAGATACGCAGTATTTT,CASSQTPGTRRLFGDTQYF
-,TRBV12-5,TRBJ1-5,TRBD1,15,TGTGCTAGTGGTTCGCAGACAGGGGTTAGCCAGCCCCAGCATTTT,CASGSQTGVSQPQHF
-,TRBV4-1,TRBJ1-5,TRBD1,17,TGCGCCAGCAGCCAAGATGGCGCAGGGGGCTGGAATCAGCCCCAGCATTTT,CASSQDGAGGWNQPQHF
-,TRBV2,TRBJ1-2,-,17,TGTGCCAGCAGACCGAGTTGGGCGGACAATTTAGGCTATGGCTACACCTTC,CASRPSWADNLGYGYTF
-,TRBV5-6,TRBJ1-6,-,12,TGTGCCAGCAGCTCCCCTAGTTCACCCCTCCACTTT,CASSSPSSPLHF
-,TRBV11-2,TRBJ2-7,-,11,TGTGCCAGCAGCTCTTTAGCGTTCCAGTACTTC,CASSSLAFQYF
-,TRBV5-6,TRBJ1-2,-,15,TGTGCCAGCAGCCCGACCGCACAGGGTTTCTATGGCTACACCTTC,CASSPTAQGFYGYTF
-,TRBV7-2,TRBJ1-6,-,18,TGTGCCAGCAGTCTCTACCGCGGGGCGCTCTCCTATAATTCACCCCTCCACTTT,CASSLYRGALSYNSPLHF
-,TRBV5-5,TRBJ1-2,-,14,TGTGCCAGCAGCCCGGACAGAGCTAACTATGGCTACACCTTC,CASSPDRANYGYTF
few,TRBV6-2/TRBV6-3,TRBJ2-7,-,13,TGTGCCAGCAGCCCAGACTGGAACTACGAGCAGTACTTC,CASSPDWNYEQYF